This T cell receptor beta chain was documented in a study of cytomegalovirus exposure and HLA in healthy donors. Study-wide results and caveats: A later analysis showed TCR association rates differing by HLA locus, peaking at DRB1 and lowest at HLA-C.

The PCR made use of 60 Vbeta and 13 Jbeta primers. The data were produced by immunoSEQ multiplex PCR, yet TCRdb's version contains in-frame clones alone and is incomplete. Of 50,000 to 65,000 clones listed, approximately 70% are singletons. Trimming took 7 bases from V and 0 from J, leaving 12 bases between them. This CDR3 has 13 amino acids. Germline-derived CDR1 and CDR2 are GTSNPN and SVGIG (reference sequence). Concerning this clone itself: Its target is not known.

Sequenced: PBMCs. The rearrangement links TRBV30 to TRBJ1-1; D remains unclear. This TCR came from a man between 18 and 29 years old in good health and CMV-seronegative. For the CDR3, the DNA is TGTGCCTTGAGAACCGGGATGAACACTGAAGCTTTCTTT. It is translated as CALRTGMNTEAFF.